Reported below is one T cell receptor (beta chain). The CDR3 sequence is 16 residues long. J gave up 6 bases and V 1 base, and 10 bases lay outside the gene matches. Germline-derived CDR1 and CDR2 are MGHDK and SYGVNS. This sample was taken from a study of cytomegalovirus exposure and HLA in healthy donors. The PCR was carried out with 60 Vbeta primers and 13 Jbeta primers. Data came from immunoSEQ multiplex PCR; TCRdb stores just in-frame clones and leaves some out. The sample holds roughly 90,000 clones, approximately 84% seen once. The specimen sequenced was PBMCs. V and J are TRBV25-1 and TRBJ2-5; 8 bases line up with TRBD2. The sequence came from a man aged 18 to 30 in good health and CMV-seronegative. The CDR3 DNA sequence: TGTGCCAGCAGTGAATCGTCGAGAAGCGGGAGAAAGACCCAGTACTTC. Translated, it gives CASSESSRSGRKTQYF.